The 24 T cell receptor beta chains below were found in one sample sequenced in a study of blood T cell repertoires in COVID-19. Only in-frame clones appear in the TCRdb table, and some are missing; sequencing was by immunoSEQ multiplex PCR. The repertoire holds roughly 180,000 clones, with roughly three quarters as singletons. Sequenced sample: peripheral blood. These receptors were collected from a woman in her forties or fifties with active or convalescent COVID-19.

The V and J genes are TRBV19 and TRBJ1-5; 10 nucleotides agree with TRBD1. V gave up 1 base and J gave up 4 bases; unmatched junction bases: 4. The CDR3 totals 16 residues. The germline V gene encodes CDR1 LNHDA and CDR2 SQIVND (reference sequence). CDR3 sequence (DNA): TGTGCCAGTAGTATAGTCCGACAGGGGGCGAATCAGCCCCAGCATTTT. Translating it yields CASSIVRQGANQPQHF.

This clone is a singleton in its sample. The chain is built from TRBV6-6 and TRBJ1-5; D might be TRBD1 (5 bases). V lost 7 bases and J lost 4, with 11 bases in between. CDR1 is MNHNY and CDR2 is SVGAGI in the germline V gene (reference sequence). This CDR3 has 13 residues. The CDR3 DNA reads TGTGCCAGCACTATGGGGGGAAATCAGCCCCAGCATTTT. It specifies CASTMGGNQPQHF.

This rearrangement joins TRBV4-1 to TRBJ2-3; TRBD2 matches at 8 bases. The junction had 6 bases not matched to a gene; V was cut back by 0 bases and J by 1 base. CDR3 length equals 17 residues. Germline assignment: CDR1 MGHRA and CDR2 YSYEKL. CDR3 sequence (DNA): TGCGCCAGCAGCCAAGAGGTCCGGGGGGGTGGCACAGATACGCAGTATTTT. Amino acids: CASSQEVRGGGTDTQYF.

The J gene is TRBJ1-1, the V gene TRBV6-2 or TRBV6-3, with D possibly matching TRBD1 (5 bases). V was cut by 5 bases and J by 5 bases, with 15 bases left in between. The CDR3 runs to 14 residues. In germline, CDR1 is MNHEY, CDR2 SVGEGT. CDR3 residues: CASSPQGGRTEAFF. In nucleotides, the CDR3 is TGTGCCAGCAGTCCCCAGGGCGGGAGGACTGAAGCTTTCTTT.

The chain links TRBV27 to TRBJ2-4; D is perhaps TRBD1 (6 bases). CDR3 length: 14 amino acids. V was pared by 5 bases and J by 2 bases, with 10 bases between. CDR1 is MNHEY, CDR2 SMNVEV, per germline (reference sequence). The DNA of the CDR3 is TGTGCCAGCAGTCAACAGGGAACCAAAAACATTCAGTACTTC. Amino acids: CASSQQGTKNIQYF.

This rearrangement joins TRBV7-2 to TRBJ2-5; TRBD1 agrees at 9 bases. The ends lost 5 bases at V and 4 bases at J; junction bases unmatched: 11. The germline V gene encodes CDR1 SGHTA and CDR2 FQGNSA. CDR3 length: 16 residues. The DNA of the CDR3 is TGTGCCAGCAGCACCCGGGGGACAGGGCGGCCAGAGACCCAGTACTTC. This codes for CASSTRGTGRPETQYF. Based on the CDR3 plus reference TRBV7-2 and TRBJ2-5, the full variable domain is GAGVSQSPSNKVTEKGKDVELRCDPISGHTALYWYRQSLGQGLEFLIYFQGNSAPDKSGLPSDRFSAERTGGSVSTLTIQRTQQEDSAVYLCASSTRGTGRPETQYFGPGTRLLVL.

The chain couples TRBV7-2 to TRBJ1-2; D remains unclear. Trimming removed 1 base at V and 8 bases at J, with 11 bases between. The germline V gene encodes CDR1 SGHTA and CDR2 FQGNSA. This CDR3 is built from 13 residues. CDR3 sequence (DNA): TGTGCCAGCAGCTTAGAAGTGGGCAGGGGCTACACCTTC. Residues: CASSLEVGRGYTF.

This clone was seen only once. The chain is built from TRBV5-5 and TRBJ1-1; D not resolved. In germline, CDR1 is SGHKS, CDR2 YYEKEE (reference sequence). Trimming left V 4 bases short and J 0 bases short, with 13 bases between. CDR3 length equals 15 residues. The CDR3 loop reads CASSPRTGLNTEAFF. For the CDR3, the DNA is TGTGCCAGCAGCCCCAGAACGGGGTTGAACACTGAAGCTTTCTTT. The complete variable domain, with remaining parts taken from reference TRBV5-5 and TRBJ1-1, reads DAGVTQSPTHLIKTRGQQVTLRCSPISGHKSVSWYQQVLGQGPQFIFQYYEKEERGRGNFPDRFSARQFPNYSSELNVNALLLGDSALYLCASSPRTGLNTEAFFGQGTRLTVV.

The gene calls are TRBV2 and TRBJ2-3; D might be TRBD2 (6 bases). Trimming pared 8 bases from V and 5 bases from J, leaving 11 bases between. Per germline, CDR1 SNHLY and CDR2 FYNNEI. The CDR3 is 12 residues long. The CDR3 reads CASLGGLDTQYF. Written as DNA, the CDR3 is TGTGCCAGCCTCGGAGGGCTAGATACGCAGTATTTT.

V usage is TRBV5-1 and J usage is TRBJ2-1, with TRBD2 matching 9 bases. Germline CDR1 and CDR2: SGHRS and YFSETQ. The CDR3 consists of 16 residues. The V and J ends lost 4 bases and 4 bases, in that order; junction bases with no gene match: 9. Here the CDR3 DNA reads TGCGCCAGCAGCCCCTTTTCGACTAGCGGATACAATGAGCAGTTCTTC. Its translation is CASSPFSTSGYNEQFF.

The DNA of the CDR3 is TGCAGTGCGGGACTGGACAATGAGCAGTTCTTC. Translated: CSAGLDNEQFF. The V call is TRBV20-1, the J call TRBJ2-1; D may be TRBD2 (6 bases). This CDR3 has 11 residues. V lost 6 bases and J 5 bases, leaving 8 bases between the germline ends. Germline lookup yields CDR1 DFQATT and CDR2 SNEGSKA (reference sequence).

The chain carries TRBV7-2 and TRBJ1-6; perhaps TRBD1 as D (6 bases). This CDR3 spans 14 amino acids. V was clipped by 5 bases and J by 12 bases, with 17 bases between them. CDR1 and CDR2 from the germline V gene are SGHTA and FQGNSA. CDR3 in amino acids: CASSLGQPWGPLHF. The CDR3 nucleotides are TGTGCCAGCAGCCTCGGACAGCCTTGGGGACCCCTCCACTTT.

This clone was recorded only once. This chain links TRBV5-1 with TRBJ2-2, with TRBD2 matching 12 bases. The CDR3 has 15 amino acids. With 4 bases clipped from V and 5 bases from J, the junction kept 3 bases outside the gene matches. Germline V gene data show CDR1 as SGHRS and CDR2 as YFSETQ. CDR3 protein: CASSIGTSGTGELFF. In DNA, the CDR3 is TGCGCCAGCAGCATCGGGACTAGCGGGACCGGGGAGCTGTTTTTT.

The CDR3: CASSLDAVGLGVAGELFF. CDR3 coding DNA: TGTGCCAGCAGCTTAGATGCAGTTGGACTAGGAGTCGCCGGGGAGCTGTTTTTT. The chain joins TRBV11-2 to TRBJ2-2; 7 nucleotides align to TRBD2. Looked up from germline, CDR1 is SGHAT and CDR2 is FQNNGV. This CDR3 comprises 18 residues. The V gene end was trimmed by 0 bases and the J gene end by 6 bases; junction bases not matched to a gene: 13.

J is TRBJ1-2 and V is TRBV28; D is ambiguous. V was pared by 2 bases and J by 4 bases, with 11 bases between. The CDR3 contains 14 residues. The germline V gene encodes CDR1 MDHEN and CDR2 SYDVKM. The CDR3 is CASSLMGSFYGYTF. DNA of the CDR3: TGTGCCAGCAGTTTAATGGGCAGCTTCTATGGCTACACCTTC.

The rearrangement joins TRBV5-1 to TRBJ2-7, with 7 positions matching TRBD2. After removal of 4 bases from V and 2 bases from J, the junction contained 6 bases not matched to a gene. From germline, CDR1 is SGHRS and CDR2 YFSETQ. This CDR3 has 14 amino acids. The CDR3 sequence: CASSPGGRTYEQYF. The CDR3 DNA reads as TGCGCCAGCAGCCCGGGAGGCAGAACCTACGAGCAGTACTTC.

The chain employs TRBV6-1 and TRBJ1-1; 8 nucleotides match TRBD1. The V and J ends lost 3 bases and 8 bases, in that order; junction bases with no gene match: 8. Germline values: CDR1 MNHNS, CDR2 SASEGT. There are 14 residues in the CDR3. The DNA of the CDR3 is TGTGCCAGCAGTGAGGGTGGGACAGGCCTGGAAGCTTTCTTT. Translation: CASSEGGTGLEAFF.

Notes on this clone: This sample also contains other DNA sequences that code for the same CDR3. This sequence joins TRBV19 and TRBJ1-4; perhaps TRBD1 as D (5 bases). This CDR3 is built from 12 residues. V gave up 6 bases and J gave up 4 bases, with 6 bases separating them. Per the germline V gene, CDR1 is LNHDA and CDR2 is SQIVND (reference sequence). The CDR3 DNA reads as TGTGCCAGTAGGGGGGGTAATGAAAAACTGTTTTTT. The encoded protein is CASRGGNEKLFF.

The chain recombines TRBV3-1 (or the pseudogene TRBV3-2) with TRBJ2-1, with a tentative D call TRBD2 (7 bases). V lost 7 bases, J lost 9 bases, and 19 bases lay in between. Germline-derived CDR1 and CDR2 are LGHDT and YNNKEL (reference sequence). The CDR3 spans 14 residues. CDR3 DNA sequence: TGTGCCAGCATGACGGGGGGCGTAATACGTGAGCAGTTCTTC. Protein sequence: CASMTGGVIREQFF.

This clone was detected a few times. V is TRBV27 and J is TRBJ2-7, with 10 bases that match TRBD2. The length of the CDR3 is 15 residues. Germline V gives CDR1 MNHEY, CDR2 SMNVEV (reference sequence). The V gene end was trimmed by 5 bases and the J gene end by 4 bases; junction bases not matched to a gene: 8. The CDR3 bases are TGTGCCAGCAGTCCCCGTGCTAGCGGGAGTTACGAGCAGTACTTC. It codes for CASSPRASGSYEQYF.

The chain uses TRBV5-8 and TRBJ2-1; D may be TRBD1 (6 bases). This CDR3 is 15 amino acids long. Trimming shortened V by 0 bases and J by 8 bases, and 15 bases separated the two germline ends. Germline loops: CDR1 SGHTS, CDR2 YDEGEE. CDR3 residues: CASSLGAGAWDEQFF. The CDR3 coding sequence is TGTGCCAGCAGCTTGGGGGCAGGGGCGTGGGATGAGCAGTTCTTC.

This rearrangement joins TRBV9 to TRBJ2-2, with 11 bases fitting TRBD2. Germline CDR1 is SGDLS and CDR2 is YYNGEE. The V and J ends lost 0 bases and 4 bases, in that order; junction bases with no gene match: 5. The CDR3 length is 17 residues. The CDR3 bases are TGTGCCAGCAGCGTAGTGGGTAGCGGGAGGGCCACCGGGGAGCTGTTTTTT. Its protein is CASSVVGSGRATGELFF.

V and J are TRBV14 and TRBJ2-1; D perhaps matches TRBD1 (6 bases). The CDR3 spans 13 residues. Trimming took off 4 bases at V and 9 bases at J, with 13 bases between the two ends. CDR1 and CDR2 from the germline V gene are SGHDN and FVKESK. CDR3 protein: CASSRSRQAEQFF. For the CDR3, the DNA is TGTGCCAGCAGCCGCAGCAGACAGGCTGAGCAGTTCTTC.

The V gene is TRBV3-1 (or the pseudogene TRBV3-2), the J gene TRBJ1-5; D unresolved. The CDR3 is 15 residues long. From germline, CDR1 is LGHDT and CDR2 YNNKEL (reference sequence). Trimming removed 0 bases from V and 4 bases from J, with 10 bases in between. CDR3 DNA: TGTGCCAGCAGCCAAGAATCCCAGCGAAATCAGCCCCAGCATTTT. This sequence encodes CASSQESQRNQPQHF.